This T cell receptor beta chain was recorded in a study of shared clonotypes between healthy human individuals. It was CD45RO-negative cells, positively selected for CCR7, that made up naive CD8 cells, with terminally differentiated effector memory CD45RA+ cells excluded. Sequenced by immunoSEQ multiplex PCR; TCRdb stores in-frame clones only, minus some. Among nearly 600,000 clones listed, 95% were seen once. This CDR3 has 14 amino acids. Germline V gene data show CDR1 as MNHNS and CDR2 as SASEGT. Trimming stripped 8 bases from V and 0 bases from J, with 8 bases between. This receptor was identified in a woman aged 25-40 years in good health. The genes are TRBV6-1 and TRBJ2-6, with D possibly matching TRBD2 (5 bases). Source material: naive CD8+ T cells sorted from blood. DNA of the CDR3: TGTGCCAGCTTAGAGGGCTCTGGGGCCAACGTCCTGACTTTC. As protein: CASLEGSGANVLTF.